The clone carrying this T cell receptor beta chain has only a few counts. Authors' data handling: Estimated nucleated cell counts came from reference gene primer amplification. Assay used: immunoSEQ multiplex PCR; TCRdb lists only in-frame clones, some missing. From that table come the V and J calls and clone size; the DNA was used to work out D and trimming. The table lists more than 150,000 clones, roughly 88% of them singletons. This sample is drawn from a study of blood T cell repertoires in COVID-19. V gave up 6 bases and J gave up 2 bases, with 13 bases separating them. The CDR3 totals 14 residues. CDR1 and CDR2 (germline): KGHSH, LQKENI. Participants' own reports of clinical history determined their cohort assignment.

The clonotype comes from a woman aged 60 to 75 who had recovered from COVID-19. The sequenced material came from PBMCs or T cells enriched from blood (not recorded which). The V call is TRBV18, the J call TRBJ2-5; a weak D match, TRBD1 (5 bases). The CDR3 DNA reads TGTGCCAGCTCGCCAAACAGGAGACAAGAGACCCAGTACTTC. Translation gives CASSPNRRQETQYF.